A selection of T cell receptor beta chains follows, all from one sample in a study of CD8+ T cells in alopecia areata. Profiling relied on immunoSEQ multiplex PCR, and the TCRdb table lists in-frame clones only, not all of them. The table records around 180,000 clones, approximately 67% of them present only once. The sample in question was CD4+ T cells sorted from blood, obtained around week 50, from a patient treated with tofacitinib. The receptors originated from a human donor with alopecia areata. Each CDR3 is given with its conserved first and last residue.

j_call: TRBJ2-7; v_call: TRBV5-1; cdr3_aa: CASSMRDPGYEQYF
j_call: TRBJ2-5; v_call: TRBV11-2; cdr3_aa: CASSPRGAGGLGETQYF
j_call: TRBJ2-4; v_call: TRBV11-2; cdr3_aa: CASSRQSGLATQYF
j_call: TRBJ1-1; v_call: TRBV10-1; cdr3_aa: CASSVPQGEAFF
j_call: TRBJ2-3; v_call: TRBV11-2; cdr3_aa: CASSLVRLGGTDTQYF
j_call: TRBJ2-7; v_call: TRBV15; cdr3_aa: CATGGQASYEQYF
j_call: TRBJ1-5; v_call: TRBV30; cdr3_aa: CAWSVQAGLQPQHF
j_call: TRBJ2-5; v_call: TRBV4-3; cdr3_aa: CASSPQLTSGGHIEVKWTQYF
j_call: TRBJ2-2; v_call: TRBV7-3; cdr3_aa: CASSPHREGGELFF
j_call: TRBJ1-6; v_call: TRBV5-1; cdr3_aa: CASSVGTENSPLHF
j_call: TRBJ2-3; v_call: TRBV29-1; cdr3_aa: CSVDGLGLTDTQYF
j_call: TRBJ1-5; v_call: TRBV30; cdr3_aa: CAWSVGPTGTGNQPQHF
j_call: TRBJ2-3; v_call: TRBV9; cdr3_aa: CASSALTSGGADTQYF
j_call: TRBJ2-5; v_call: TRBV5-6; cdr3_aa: CASSWGQVYSETQYF
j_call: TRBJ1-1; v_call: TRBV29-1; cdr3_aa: CSVTEGAEAFF
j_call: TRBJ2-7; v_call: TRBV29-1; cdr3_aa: CSVTRGAYEQYF
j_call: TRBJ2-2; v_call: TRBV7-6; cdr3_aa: CASSLLWEGATFTGELFF
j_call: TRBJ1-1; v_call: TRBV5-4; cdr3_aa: CASSFPDREAFF
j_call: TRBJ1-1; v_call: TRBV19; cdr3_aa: CASSRGHHTEAFF
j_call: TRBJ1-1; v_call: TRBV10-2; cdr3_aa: CASRFSMDEAFF
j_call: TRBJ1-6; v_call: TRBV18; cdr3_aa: CASSLEGYNSPLHF
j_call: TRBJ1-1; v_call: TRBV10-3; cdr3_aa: CASWGWTEAFF
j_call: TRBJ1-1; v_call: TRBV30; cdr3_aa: CAWTGRNTEAFF
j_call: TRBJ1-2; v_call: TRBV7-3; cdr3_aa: CASSLKGEGSYGYTF
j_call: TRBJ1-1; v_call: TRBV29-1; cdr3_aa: CSGVDTEAFF
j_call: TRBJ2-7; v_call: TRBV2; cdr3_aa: CASSRYTYEQYF
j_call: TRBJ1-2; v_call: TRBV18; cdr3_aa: CASSPGTDYGYTF
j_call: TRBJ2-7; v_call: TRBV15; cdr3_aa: CATSRQGSSYEQYF
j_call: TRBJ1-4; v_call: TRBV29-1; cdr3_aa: CSVLIGGVVEKLFF
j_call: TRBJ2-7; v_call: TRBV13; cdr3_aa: CASSSRDTDEQYF
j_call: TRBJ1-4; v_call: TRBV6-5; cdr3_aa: CASSPGGTPNEKLFF
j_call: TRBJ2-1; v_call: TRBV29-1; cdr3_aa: CSARTSGGLGNEQFF
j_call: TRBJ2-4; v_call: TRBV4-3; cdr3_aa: CASSQDWASALNIQYF
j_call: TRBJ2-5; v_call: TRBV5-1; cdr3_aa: CASSFGGTAQETQYF
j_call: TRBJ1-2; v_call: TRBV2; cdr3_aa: CASSELGGYTF
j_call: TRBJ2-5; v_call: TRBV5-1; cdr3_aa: CASSWQETQYF
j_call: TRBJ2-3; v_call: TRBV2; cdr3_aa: CAMILAGERTDTQYF
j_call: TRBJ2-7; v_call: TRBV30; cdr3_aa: CAWSRYRDRASYEQYF
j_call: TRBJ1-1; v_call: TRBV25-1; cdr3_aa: CASSVSAFF
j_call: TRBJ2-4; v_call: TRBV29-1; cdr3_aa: CSARGTVKNIQYF
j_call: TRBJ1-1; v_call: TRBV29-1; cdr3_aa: CSGDRLNTEAFF